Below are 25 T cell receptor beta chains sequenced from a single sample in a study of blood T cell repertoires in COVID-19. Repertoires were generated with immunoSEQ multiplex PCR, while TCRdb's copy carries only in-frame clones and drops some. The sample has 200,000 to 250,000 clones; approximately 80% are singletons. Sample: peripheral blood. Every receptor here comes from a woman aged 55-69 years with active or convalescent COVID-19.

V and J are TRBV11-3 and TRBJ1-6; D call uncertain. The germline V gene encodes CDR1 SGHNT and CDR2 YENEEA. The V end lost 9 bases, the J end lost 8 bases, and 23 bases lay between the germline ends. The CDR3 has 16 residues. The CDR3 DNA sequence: TGTGCCAGGCCTTTTGGATCGCCTCGGGAGGATTCACCCCTCCACTTT. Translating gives CARPFGSPREDSPLHF.

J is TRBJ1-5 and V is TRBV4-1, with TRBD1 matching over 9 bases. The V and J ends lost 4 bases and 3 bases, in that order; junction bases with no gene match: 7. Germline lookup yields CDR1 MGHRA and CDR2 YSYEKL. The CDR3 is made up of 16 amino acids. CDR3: CASSPGTGKVNQPQHF. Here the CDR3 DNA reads TGCGCCAGCAGCCCCGGGACAGGGAAAGTCAATCAGCCCCAGCATTTT.

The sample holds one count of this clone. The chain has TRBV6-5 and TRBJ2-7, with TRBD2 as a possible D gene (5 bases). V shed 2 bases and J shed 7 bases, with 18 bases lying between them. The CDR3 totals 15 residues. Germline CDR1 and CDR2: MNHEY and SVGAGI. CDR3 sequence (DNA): TGTGCCAGCAGTTACCCCGGGGTAGGGTGTGGGGAGCAGTACGTC. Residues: CASSYPGVGCGEQYV.

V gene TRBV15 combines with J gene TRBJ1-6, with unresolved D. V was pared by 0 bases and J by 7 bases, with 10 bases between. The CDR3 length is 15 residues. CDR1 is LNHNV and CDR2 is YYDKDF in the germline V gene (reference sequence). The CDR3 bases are TGTGCCACCAGCAGAGATAATAACGCGAATTCACCCCTCCACTTT. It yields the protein CATSRDNNANSPLHF.

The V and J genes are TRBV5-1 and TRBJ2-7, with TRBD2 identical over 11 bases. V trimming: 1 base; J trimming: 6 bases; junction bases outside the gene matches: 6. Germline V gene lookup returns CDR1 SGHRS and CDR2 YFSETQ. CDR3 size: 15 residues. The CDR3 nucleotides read TGCGCCAGCAGCTTGCCTAGCGGGAGGTGGGTCGAGCAGTACTTC. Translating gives CASSLPSGRWVEQYF. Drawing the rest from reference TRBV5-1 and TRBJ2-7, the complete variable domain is KAGVTQTPRYLIKTRGQQVTLSCSPISGHRSVSWYQQTPGQGLQFLFEYFSETQRNKGNFPGRFSGRQFSNSRSEMNVSTLELGDSALYLCASSLPSGRWVEQYFGPGTRLTVT.

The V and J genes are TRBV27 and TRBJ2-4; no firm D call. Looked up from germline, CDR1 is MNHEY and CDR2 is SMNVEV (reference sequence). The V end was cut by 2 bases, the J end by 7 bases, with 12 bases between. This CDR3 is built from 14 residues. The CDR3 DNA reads TGTGCCAGCAGTTTAAGCCCCGGCAGGAACATTCAGTACTTC. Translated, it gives CASSLSPGRNIQYF.

DNA for the CDR3: TGTGCCAGCAGTGTAAAATCGGGCAGGGGGCACATAGATTACGAGCAGTACTTC. This translates into CASSVKSGRGHIDYEQYF. The rearrangement links TRBV2 to TRBJ2-7, with 8 bases matching TRBD1. The CDR3 runs to 18 residues. CDR1 and CDR2 from the germline V gene are SNHLY and FYNNEI. Trimming cost V 4 bases and J 4 bases; bases outside gene matches: 18. The full variable domain, with the rest looked up from reference TRBV2 and TRBJ2-7, is EPEVTQTPSHQVTQMGQEVILRCVPISNHLYFYWYRQILGQKVEFLVSFYNNEISEKSEIFDDQFSVERPDGSNFTLKIRSTKLEDSAMYFCASSVKSGRGHIDYEQYFGPGTRLTVT.

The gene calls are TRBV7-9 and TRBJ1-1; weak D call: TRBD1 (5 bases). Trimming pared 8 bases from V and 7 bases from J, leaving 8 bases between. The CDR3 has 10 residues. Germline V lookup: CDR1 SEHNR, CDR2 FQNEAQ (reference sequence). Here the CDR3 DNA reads TGTGCCAGCGCGGGGCTTGAAGCTTTCTTT. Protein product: CASAGLEAFF.

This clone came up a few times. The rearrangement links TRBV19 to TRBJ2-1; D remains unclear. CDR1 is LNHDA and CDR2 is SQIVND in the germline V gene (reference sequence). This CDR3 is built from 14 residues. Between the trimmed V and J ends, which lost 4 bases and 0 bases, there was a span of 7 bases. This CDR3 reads CASSTTSSYNEQFF. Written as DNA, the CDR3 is TGTGCCAGTAGTACTACGAGCTCCTACAATGAGCAGTTCTTC.

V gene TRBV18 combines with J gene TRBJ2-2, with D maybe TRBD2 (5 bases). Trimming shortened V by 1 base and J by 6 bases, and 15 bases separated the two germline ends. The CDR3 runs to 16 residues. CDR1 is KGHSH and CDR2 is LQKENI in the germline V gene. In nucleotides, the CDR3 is TGTGCCAGCTCACCACGCAGCGGTTCGGCGGCCGGGGAGCTGTTTTTT. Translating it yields CASSPRSGSAAGELFF.

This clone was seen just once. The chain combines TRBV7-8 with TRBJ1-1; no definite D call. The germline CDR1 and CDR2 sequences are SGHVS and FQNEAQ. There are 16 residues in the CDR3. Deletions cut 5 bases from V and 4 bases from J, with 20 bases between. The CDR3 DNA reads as TGTGCCAGCAGCCATAGCGAATCCCCATGGGGCACTGAAGCTTTCTTT. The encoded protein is CASSHSESPWGTEAFF.

The CDR3 here is CASRVGDNNEKLFF. The CDR3 DNA reads TGTGCCAGCAGGGTAGGGGATAATAATGAAAAACTGTTTTTT. The chain has TRBV6-5 and TRBJ1-4, with D possibly being TRBD1 (5 bases). From germline, CDR1 is MNHEY and CDR2 SVGAGI. This CDR3 contains 14 residues. V lost 6 bases, J lost 4 bases, and 12 bases lay in between.

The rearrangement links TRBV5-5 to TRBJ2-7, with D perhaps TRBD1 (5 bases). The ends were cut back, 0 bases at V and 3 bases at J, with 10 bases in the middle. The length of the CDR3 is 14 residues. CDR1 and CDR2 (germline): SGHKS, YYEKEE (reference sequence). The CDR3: CASSLAAGNYEQYV. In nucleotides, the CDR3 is TGTGCCAGCAGCTTGGCCGCAGGGAACTACGAGCAGTACGTC.

CDR3 in DNA: TGTGCCAGCAGTTTTCCGACAGGTTGGAACACTGAAGCTTTCTTT. Its translation is CASSFPTGWNTEAFF. The V gene is TRBV27, the J gene TRBJ1-1; perhaps TRBD1 as D (6 bases). The CDR3 has 15 residues. Germline values: CDR1 MNHEY, CDR2 SMNVEV (reference sequence). Trimming removed 3 bases at V and 1 base at J, with 12 bases between.

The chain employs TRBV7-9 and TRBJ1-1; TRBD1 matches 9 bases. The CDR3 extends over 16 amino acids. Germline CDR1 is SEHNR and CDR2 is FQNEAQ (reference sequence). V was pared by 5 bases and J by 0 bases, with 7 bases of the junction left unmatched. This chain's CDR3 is CASSADTGGLNTEAFF. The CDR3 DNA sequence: TGTGCCAGCAGCGCGGACACAGGGGGCCTGAACACTGAAGCTTTCTTT.

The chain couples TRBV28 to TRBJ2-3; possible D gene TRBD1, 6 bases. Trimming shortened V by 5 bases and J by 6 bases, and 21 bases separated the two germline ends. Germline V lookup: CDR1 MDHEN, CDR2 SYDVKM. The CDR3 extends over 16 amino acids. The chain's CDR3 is CASSPGTQRVVDTQYF. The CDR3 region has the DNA TGTGCCAGCAGTCCCGGGACACAAAGAGTGGTGGATACGCAGTATTTT.

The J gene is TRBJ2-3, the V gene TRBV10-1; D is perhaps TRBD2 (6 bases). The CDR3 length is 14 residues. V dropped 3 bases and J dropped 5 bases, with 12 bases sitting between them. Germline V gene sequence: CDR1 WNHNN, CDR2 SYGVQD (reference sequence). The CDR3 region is CASSDIAGQDTQYF. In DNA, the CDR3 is TGCGCCAGCAGTGACATTGCGGGGCAAGATACGCAGTATTTT.

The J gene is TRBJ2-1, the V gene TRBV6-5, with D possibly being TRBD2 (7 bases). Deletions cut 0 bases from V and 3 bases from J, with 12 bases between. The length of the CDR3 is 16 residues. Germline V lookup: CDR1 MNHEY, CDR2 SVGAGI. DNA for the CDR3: TGTGCCAGCAGTTACTCGTGGGGGGGCCTCTACAATGAGCAGTTCTTC. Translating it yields CASSYSWGGLYNEQFF.

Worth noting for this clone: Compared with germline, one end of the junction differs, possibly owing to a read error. CDR3 residues: CASSPPGDTQYF. The CDR3 nucleotides are TGTGCCAGCTCCCCACCCGGGGATACGCAGTATTTT. This chain joins TRBV18 and TRBJ2-3; no clear D. Germline CDR1 reads KGHSH; CDR2 reads LQKENI. CDR3 length: 12 residues.

This CDR3 reads CASSYSKVGEQFF. CDR3 DNA: TGTGCCAGCAGTTACTCGAAAGTCGGTGAGCAGTTCTTC. The chain recombines TRBV6-6 with TRBJ2-1, with D unclear. The CDR3 has 13 residues. Germline CDR1 MNHNY, CDR2 SVGAGI (reference sequence). Trimming left V 0 bases short and J 9 bases short, with 9 bases between.

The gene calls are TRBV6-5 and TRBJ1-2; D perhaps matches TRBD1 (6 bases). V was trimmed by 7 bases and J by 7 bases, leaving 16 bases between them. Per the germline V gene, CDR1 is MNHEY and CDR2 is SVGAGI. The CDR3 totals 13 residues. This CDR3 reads CASIYGGAGGYTF. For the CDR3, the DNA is TGTGCCAGCATCTACGGGGGGGCTGGTGGCTACACCTTC.

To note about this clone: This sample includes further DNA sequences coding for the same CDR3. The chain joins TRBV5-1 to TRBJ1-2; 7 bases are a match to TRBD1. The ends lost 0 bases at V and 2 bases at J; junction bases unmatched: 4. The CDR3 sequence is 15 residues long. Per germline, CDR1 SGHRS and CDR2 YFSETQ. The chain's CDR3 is CASSLVAGGNYGYTF. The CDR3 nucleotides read TGCGCCAGCAGCTTGGTCGCAGGGGGGAACTATGGCTACACCTTC.

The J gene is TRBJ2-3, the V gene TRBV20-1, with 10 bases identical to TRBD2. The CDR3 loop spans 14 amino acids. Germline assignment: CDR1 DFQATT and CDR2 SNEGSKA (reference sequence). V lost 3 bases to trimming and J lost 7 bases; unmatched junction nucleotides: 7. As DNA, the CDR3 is TGCAGTGCTAGTCAGGGTAGCGGGAGGCATACGCAGTATTTT. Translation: CSASQGSGRHTQYF.

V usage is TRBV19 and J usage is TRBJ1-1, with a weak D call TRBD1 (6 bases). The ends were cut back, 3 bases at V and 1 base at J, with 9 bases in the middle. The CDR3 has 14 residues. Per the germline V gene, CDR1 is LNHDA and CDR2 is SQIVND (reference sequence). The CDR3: CASSMTGGNTEAFF. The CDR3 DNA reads TGTGCCAGTAGTATGACAGGAGGGAACACTGAAGCTTTCTTT.

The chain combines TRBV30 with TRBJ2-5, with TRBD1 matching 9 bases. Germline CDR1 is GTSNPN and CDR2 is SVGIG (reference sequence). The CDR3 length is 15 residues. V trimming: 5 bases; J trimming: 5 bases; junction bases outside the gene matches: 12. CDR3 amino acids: CAWASGTGLGETQYF. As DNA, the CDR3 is TGTGCCTGGGCATCCGGGACAGGGTTGGGCGAGACCCAGTACTTC.